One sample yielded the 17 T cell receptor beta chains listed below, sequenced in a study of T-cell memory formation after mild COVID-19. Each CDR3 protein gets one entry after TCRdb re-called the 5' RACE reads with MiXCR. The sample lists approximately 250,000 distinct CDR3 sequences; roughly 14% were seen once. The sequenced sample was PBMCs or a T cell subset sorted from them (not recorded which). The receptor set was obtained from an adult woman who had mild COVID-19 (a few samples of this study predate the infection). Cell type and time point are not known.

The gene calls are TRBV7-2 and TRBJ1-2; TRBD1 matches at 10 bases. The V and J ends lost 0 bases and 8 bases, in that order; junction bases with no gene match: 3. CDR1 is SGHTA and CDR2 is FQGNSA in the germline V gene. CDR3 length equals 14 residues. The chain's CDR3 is CASSLAGQGIGYTF. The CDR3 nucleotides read TGTGCCAGCAGCTTAGCGGGACAGGGGATAGGCTACACCTTC.

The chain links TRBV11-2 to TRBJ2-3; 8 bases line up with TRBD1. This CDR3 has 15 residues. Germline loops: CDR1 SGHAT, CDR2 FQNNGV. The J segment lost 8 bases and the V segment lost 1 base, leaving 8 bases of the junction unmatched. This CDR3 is CASSLGQGTTGTQYF. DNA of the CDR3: TGTGCCAGCAGCTTAGGACAGGGGACGACCGGTACGCAGTATTTT.

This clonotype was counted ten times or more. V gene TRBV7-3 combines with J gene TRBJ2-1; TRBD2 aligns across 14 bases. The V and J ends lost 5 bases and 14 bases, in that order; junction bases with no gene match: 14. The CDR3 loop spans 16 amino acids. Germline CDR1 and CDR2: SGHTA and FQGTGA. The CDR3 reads CASSLGAGTSGGEKFF. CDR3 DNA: TGTGCCAGCAGCCTCGGTGCCGGGACTAGCGGGGGCGAAAAGTTCTTC.

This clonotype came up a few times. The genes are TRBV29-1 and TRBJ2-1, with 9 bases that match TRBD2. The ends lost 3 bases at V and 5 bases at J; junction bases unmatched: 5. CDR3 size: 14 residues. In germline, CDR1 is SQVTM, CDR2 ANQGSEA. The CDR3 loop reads CSVDPRGGNNEQFF. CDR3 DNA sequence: TGCAGCGTTGATCCGCGGGGGGGTAACAATGAGCAGTTCTTC.

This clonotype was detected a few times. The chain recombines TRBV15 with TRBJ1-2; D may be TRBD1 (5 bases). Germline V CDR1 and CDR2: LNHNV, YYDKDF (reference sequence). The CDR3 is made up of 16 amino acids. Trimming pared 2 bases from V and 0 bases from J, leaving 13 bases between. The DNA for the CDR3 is TGTGCCACCAGCAGAACCGGGACTGCAGCTAACTATGGCTACACCTTC. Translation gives CATSRTGTAANYGYTF.

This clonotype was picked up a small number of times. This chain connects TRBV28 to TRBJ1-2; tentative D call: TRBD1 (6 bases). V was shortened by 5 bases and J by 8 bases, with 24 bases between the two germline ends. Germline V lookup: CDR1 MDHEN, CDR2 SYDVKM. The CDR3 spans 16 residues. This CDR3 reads CASSNRDLRLGGGYTF. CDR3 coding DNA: TGTGCCAGCAGTAACAGGGACCTTCGGTTAGGTGGCGGCTACACCTTC.

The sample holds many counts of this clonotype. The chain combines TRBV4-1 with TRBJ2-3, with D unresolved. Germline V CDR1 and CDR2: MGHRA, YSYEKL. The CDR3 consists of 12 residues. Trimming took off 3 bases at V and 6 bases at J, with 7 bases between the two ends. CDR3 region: CASSHGSDTQYF. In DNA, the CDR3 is TGCGCCAGCAGCCATGGATCTGATACGCAGTATTTT.

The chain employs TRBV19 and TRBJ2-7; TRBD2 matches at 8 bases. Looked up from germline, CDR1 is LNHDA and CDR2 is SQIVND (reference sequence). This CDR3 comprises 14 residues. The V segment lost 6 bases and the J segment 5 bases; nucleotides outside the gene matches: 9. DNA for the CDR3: TGTGCCAGTAGCCTGGGGGCGGGAGGAGACGAGCAGTACTTC. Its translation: CASSLGAGGDEQYF.

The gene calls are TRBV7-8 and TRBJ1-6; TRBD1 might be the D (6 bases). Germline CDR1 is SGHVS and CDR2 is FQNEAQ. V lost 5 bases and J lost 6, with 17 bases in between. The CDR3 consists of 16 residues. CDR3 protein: CASSPMGYRVNSPLHF. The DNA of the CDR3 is TGTGCCAGCAGCCCAATGGGATACAGGGTTAATTCACCCCTCCACTTT. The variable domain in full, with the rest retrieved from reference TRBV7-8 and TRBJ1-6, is GAGVSQSPRYKVAKRGQDVALRCDPISGHVSLFWYQQALGQGPEFLTYFQNEAQLDKSGLPSDRFFAERPEGSVSTLKIQRTQQEDSAVYLCASSPMGYRVNSPLHFGNGTRLTVT.

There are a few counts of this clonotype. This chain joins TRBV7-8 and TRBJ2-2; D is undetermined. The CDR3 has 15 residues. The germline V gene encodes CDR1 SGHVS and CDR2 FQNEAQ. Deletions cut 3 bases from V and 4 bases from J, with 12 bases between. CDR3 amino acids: CASSFSRLTTGELFF. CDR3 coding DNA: TGTGCCAGCAGCTTTTCGAGACTCACCACCGGGGAGCTGTTTTTT. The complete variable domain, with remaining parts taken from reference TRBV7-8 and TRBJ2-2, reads GAGVSQSPRYKVAKRGQDVALRCDPISGHVSLFWYQQALGQGPEFLTYFQNEAQLDKSGLPSDRFFAERPEGSVSTLKIQRTQQEDSAVYLCASSFSRLTTGELFFGEGSRLTVL.

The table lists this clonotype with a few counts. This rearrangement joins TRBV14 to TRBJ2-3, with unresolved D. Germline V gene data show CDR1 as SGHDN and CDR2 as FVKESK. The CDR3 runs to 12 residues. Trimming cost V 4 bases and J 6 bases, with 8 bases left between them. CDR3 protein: CASSPWADTQYF. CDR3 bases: TGTGCCAGCAGCCCTTGGGCTGATACGCAGTATTTT.

The CDR3 DNA is TGTGCCAGCAGTCTCCCCCTCGGGACTAGCGGGAACTACGAGCAGTACTTC. This gives the protein CASSLPLGTSGNYEQYF. This rearrangement joins TRBV27 to TRBJ2-7, with 13 positions matching TRBD2. The CDR3 length is 17 residues. V was pared by 5 bases and J by 3 bases, with 10 bases of the junction left unmatched. The germline V gene has CDR1 MNHEY and CDR2 SMNVEV (reference sequence).

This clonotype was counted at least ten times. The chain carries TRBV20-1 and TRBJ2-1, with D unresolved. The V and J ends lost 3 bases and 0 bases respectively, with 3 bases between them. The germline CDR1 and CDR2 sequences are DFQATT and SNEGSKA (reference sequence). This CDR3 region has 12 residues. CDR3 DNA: TGCAGTGCTAGCGGCTCCTACAATGAGCAGTTCTTC. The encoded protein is CSASGSYNEQFF.

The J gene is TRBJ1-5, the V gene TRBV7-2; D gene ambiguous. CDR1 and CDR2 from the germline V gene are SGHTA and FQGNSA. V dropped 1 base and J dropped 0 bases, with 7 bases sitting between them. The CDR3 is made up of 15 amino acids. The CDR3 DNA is TGTGCCAGCAGCTTAGTCTGGGGTAGCAATCAGCCCCAGCATTTT. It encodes CASSLVWGSNQPQHF.

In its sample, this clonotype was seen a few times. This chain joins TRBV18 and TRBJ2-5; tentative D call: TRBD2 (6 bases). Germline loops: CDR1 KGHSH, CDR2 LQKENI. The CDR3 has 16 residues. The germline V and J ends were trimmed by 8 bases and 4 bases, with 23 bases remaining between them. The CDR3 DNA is TGTGCCAGCACACGGACTACCGCGGTGAGCGGAGAGACCCAGTACTTC. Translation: CASTRTTAVSGETQYF.

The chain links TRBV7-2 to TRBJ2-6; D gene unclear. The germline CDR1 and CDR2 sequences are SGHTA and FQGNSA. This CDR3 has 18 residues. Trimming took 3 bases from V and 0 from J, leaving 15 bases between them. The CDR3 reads CASSFRGRPSSGANVLTF. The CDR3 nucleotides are TGTGCCAGCAGCTTTAGAGGCAGGCCGAGCTCTGGGGCCAACGTCCTGACTTTC.

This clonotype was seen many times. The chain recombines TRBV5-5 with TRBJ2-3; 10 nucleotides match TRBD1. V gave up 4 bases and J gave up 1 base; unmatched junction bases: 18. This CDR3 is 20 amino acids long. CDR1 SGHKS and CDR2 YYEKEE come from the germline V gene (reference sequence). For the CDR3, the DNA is TGTGCCAGCAGCGCTTCTCACACCTTCAGGACAGGGGGAGGCACAGATACGCAGTATTTT. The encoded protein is CASSASHTFRTGGGTDTQYF.